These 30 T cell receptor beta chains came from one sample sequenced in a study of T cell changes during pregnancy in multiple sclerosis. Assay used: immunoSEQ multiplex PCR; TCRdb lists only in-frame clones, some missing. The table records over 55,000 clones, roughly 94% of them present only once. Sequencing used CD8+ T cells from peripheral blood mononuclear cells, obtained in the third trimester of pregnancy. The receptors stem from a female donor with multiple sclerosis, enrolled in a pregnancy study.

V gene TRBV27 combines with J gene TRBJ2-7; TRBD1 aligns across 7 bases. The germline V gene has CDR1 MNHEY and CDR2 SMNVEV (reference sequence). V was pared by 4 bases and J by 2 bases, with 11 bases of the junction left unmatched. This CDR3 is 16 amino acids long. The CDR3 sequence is CASSSGPGTEAYEQYF. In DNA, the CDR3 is TGTGCCAGCAGTTCAGGACCCGGGACAGAAGCCTACGAGCAGTACTTC.

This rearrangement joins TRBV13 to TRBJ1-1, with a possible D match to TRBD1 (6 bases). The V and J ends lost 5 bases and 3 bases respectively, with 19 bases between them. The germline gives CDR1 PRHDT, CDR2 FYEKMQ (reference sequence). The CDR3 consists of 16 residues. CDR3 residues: CASSTRNTGKYTEAFF. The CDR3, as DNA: TGTGCCAGCAGCACCCGGAACACAGGGAAATACACTGAAGCTTTCTTT. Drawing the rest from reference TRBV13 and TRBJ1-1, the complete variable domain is AAGVIQSPRHLIKEKRETATLKCYPIPRHDTVYWYQQGPGQDPQFLISFYEKMQSDKGSIPDRFSAQQFSDYHSELNMSSLELGDSALYFCASSTRNTGKYTEAFFGQGTRLTVV.

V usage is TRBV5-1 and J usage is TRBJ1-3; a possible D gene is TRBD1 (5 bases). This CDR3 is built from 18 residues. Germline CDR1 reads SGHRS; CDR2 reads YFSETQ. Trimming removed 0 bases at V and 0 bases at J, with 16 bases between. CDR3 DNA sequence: TGCGCCAGCAGCTTGGAGGGGTCGGGCTCTCTCTCTGGAAACACCATATATTTT. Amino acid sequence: CASSLEGSGSLSGNTIYF.

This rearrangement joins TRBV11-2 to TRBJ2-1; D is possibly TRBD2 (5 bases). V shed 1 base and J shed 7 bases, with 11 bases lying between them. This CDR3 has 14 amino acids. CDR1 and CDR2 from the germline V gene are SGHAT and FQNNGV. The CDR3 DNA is TGTGCCAGCAGCTTAGGTGGAGGATGGAATGAGCAGTTCTTC. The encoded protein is CASSLGGGWNEQFF.

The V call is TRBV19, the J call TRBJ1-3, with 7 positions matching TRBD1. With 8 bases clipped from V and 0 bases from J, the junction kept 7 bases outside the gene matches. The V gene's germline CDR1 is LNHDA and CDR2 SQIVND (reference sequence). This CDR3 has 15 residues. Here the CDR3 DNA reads TGTGCCAGTGCACCGGGACAGTACTCTGGAAACACCATATATTTT. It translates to CASAPGQYSGNTIYF.

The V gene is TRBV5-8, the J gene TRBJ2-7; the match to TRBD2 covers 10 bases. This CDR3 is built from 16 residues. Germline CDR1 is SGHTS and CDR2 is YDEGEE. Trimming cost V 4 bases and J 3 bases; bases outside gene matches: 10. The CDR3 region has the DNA TGTGCCAGCAGCCCACCAGGACTAGCGGATTACTACGAGCAGTACTTC. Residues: CASSPPGLADYYEQYF. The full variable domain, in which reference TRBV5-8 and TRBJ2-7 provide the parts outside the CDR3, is EAGVTQSPTHLIKTRGQQATLRCSPISGHTSVYWYQQALGLGLQFLLWYDEGEERNRGNFPPRFSGRQFPNYSSELNVNALELEDSALYLCASSPPGLADYYEQYFGPGTRLTVT.

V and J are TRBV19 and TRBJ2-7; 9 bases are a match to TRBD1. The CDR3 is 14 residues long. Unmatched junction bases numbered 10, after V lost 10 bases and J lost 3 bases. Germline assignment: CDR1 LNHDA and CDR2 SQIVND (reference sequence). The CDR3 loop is CATQLGTGYYEQYF. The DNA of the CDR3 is TGTGCCACTCAATTGGGGACAGGGTACTACGAGCAGTACTTC.

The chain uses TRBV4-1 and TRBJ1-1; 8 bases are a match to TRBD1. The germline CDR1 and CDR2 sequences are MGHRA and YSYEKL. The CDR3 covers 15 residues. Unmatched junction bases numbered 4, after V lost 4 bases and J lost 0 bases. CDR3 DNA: TGCGCCAGCAGCCTCGACAGGGGCGTGAACACTGAAGCTTTCTTT. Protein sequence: CASSLDRGVNTEAFF.

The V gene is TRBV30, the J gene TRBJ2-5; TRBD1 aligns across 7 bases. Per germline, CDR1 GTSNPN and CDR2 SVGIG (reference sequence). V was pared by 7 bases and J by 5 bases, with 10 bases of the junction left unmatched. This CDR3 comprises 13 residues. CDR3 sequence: CAFRQGFGETQYF. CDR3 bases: TGTGCCTTTCGACAGGGTTTCGGGGAGACCCAGTACTTC.

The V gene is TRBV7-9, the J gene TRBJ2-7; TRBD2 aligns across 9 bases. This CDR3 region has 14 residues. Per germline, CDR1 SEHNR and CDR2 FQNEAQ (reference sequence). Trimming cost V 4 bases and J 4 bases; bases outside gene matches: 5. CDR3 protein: CASSSASGEYEQYF. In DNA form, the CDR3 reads TGTGCCAGCAGCTCAGCTAGCGGGGAATACGAGCAGTACTTC.

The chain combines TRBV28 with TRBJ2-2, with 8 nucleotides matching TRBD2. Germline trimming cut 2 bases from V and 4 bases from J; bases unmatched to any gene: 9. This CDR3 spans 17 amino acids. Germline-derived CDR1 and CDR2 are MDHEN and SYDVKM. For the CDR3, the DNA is TGTGCCAGCAGTTTAATCGGACCGGGAGGGCCCACCGGGGAGCTGTTTTTT. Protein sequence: CASSLIGPGGPTGELFF.

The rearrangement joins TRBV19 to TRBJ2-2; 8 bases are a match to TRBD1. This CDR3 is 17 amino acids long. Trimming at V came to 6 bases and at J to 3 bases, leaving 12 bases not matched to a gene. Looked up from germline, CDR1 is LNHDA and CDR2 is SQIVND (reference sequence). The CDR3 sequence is CASRPVSSRGHTGELFF. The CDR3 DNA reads TGTGCCAGTAGGCCAGTATCCAGCAGGGGGCACACCGGGGAGCTGTTTTTT.

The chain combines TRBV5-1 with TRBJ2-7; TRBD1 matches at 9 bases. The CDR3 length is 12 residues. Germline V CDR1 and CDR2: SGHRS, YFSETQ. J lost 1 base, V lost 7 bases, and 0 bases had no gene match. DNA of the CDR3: TGCGCCAGCGGACAGGGGTCCTACGAGCAGTACTTC. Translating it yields CASGQGSYEQYF.

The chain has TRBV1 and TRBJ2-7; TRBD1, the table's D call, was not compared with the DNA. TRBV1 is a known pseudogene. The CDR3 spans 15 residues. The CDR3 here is CTSSQVGIPSLEQYF. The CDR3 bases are TGCACCAGCAGCCAAGTTGGTATCCCCAGTCTCGAGCAGTACTTC.

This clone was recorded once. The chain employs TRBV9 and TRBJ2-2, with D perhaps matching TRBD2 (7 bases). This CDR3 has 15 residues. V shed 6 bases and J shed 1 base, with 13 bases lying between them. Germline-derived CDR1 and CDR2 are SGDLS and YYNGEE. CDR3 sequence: CASTQGGGNTGELFF. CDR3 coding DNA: TGTGCCAGCACCCAAGGGGGGGGGAACACCGGGGAGCTGTTTTTT. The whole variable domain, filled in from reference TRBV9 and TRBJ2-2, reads DSGVTQTPKHLITATGQRVTLRCSPRSGDLSVYWYQQSLDQGLQFLIQYYNGEERAKGNILERFSAQQFPDLHSELNLSSLELGDSALYFCASTQGGGNTGELFFGEGSRLTVL.

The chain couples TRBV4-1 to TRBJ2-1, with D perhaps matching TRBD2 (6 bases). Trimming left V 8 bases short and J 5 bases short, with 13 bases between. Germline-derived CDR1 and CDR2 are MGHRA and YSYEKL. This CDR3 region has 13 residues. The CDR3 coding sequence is TGCGCCAGCGCGAGACTAGGAGACAATGAGCAGTTCTTC. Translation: CASARLGDNEQFF.

The CDR3 sequence: CSVEGQERYEQYF. The CDR3 nucleotides are TGCAGCGTTGAGGGGCAGGAACGCTACGAGCAGTACTTC. This sequence joins TRBV29-1 and TRBJ2-7; TRBD1 might be the D (5 bases). V was clipped by 3 bases and J by 3 bases, with 12 bases between them. The germline V gene has CDR1 SQVTM and CDR2 ANQGSEA. This CDR3 has 13 residues.

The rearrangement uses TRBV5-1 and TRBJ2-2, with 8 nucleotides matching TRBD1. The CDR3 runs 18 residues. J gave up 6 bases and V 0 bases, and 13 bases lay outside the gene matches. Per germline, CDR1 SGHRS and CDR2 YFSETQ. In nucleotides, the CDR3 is TGCGCCAGCAGCTTGGATGAAAATTCAGGGGGCGCAGCCGGGGAGCTGTTTTTT. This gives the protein CASSLDENSGGAAGELFF.

The CDR3: CASSDRARNTEAFF. The CDR3 region has the DNA TGCGCCAGTTCTGACAGGGCCAGGAACACTGAAGCTTTCTTT. V usage is TRBV5-1 and J usage is TRBJ1-1; 7 bases are shared with TRBD1. Germline V gene sequence: CDR1 SGHRS, CDR2 YFSETQ. The CDR3 extends over 14 amino acids. V shed 8 bases and J 1 base; nucleotides not matched to a gene: 8.

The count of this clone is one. Here the CDR3 reads CAISVNRQGPQHF. The CDR3 bases are TGTGCCATCAGTGTAAATAGGCAGGGCCCCCAGCATTTT. This chain links TRBV10-3 with TRBJ1-5; tentatively, D is TRBD1 (5 bases). Between the trimmed V and J ends, which lost 4 bases and 10 bases, there was a span of 14 bases. Per the germline V gene, CDR1 is ENHRY and CDR2 is SYGVKD. This CDR3 contains 13 residues.

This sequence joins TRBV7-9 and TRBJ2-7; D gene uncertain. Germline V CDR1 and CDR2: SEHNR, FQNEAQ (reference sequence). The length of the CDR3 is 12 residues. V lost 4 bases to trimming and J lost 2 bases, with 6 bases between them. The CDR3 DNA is TGTGCCAGCAGCTCCCTACCCTACGAGCAGTACTTC. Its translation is CASSSLPYEQYF.

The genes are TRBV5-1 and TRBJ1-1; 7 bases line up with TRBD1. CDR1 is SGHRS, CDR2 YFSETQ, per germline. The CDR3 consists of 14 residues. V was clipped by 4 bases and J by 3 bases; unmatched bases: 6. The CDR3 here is CASSQTGLDTEAFF. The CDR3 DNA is TGCGCCAGCAGCCAGACAGGGCTCGACACTGAAGCTTTCTTT. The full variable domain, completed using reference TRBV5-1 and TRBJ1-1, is KAGVTQTPRYLIKTRGQQVTLSCSPISGHRSVSWYQQTPGQGLQFLFEYFSETQRNKGNFPGRFSGRQFSNSRSEMNVSTLELGDSALYLCASSQTGLDTEAFFGQGTRLTVV.

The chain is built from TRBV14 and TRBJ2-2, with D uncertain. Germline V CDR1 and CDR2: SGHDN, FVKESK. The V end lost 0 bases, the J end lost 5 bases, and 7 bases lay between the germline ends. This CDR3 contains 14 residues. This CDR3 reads CASSQEPITGELFF. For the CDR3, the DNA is TGTGCCAGCAGCCAAGAACCTATTACCGGGGAGCTGTTTTTT.

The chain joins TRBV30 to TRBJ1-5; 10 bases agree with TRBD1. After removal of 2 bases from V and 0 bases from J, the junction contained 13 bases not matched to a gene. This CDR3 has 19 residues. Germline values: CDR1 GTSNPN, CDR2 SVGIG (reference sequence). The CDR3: CAWSPRQGATPYSNQPQHF. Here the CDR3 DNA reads TGTGCCTGGAGTCCCCGACAGGGGGCGACCCCTTATAGCAATCAGCCCCAGCATTTT. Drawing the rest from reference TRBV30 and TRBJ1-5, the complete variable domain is SQTIHQWPATLVQPVGSPLSLECTVEGTSNPNLYWYRQAAGRGLQLLFYSVGIGQISSEVPQNLSASRPQDRQFILSSKKLLLSDSGFYLCAWSPRQGATPYSNQPQHFGDGTRLSIL.

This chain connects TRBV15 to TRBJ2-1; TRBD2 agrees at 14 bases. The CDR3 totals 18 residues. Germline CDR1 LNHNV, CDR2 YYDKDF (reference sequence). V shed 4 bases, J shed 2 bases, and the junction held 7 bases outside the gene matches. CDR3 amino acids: CATSTGTSGRNAYNEQFF. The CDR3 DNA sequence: TGTGCCACCAGCACCGGGACTAGCGGGAGAAACGCCTACAATGAGCAGTTCTTC.

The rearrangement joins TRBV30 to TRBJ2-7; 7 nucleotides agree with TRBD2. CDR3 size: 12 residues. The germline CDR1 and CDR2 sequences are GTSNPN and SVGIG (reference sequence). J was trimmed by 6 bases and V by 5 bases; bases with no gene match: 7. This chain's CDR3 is CAWGNSGIEQYF. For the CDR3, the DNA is TGTGCCTGGGGGAACAGCGGGATCGAGCAGTACTTC.

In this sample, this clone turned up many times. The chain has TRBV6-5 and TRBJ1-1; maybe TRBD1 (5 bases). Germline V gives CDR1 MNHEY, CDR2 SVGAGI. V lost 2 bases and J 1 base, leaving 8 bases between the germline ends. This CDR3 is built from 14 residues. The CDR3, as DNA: TGTGCCAGCAGTTACGACAGCCAGAACACTGAAGCTTTCTTT. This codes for CASSYDSQNTEAFF.

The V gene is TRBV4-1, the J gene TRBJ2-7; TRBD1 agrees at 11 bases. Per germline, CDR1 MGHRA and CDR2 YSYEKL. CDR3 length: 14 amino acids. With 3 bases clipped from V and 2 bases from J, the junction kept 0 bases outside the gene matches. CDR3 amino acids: CASSQGQGAYEQYF. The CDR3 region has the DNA TGCGCCAGCAGCCAGGGACAGGGGGCCTACGAGCAGTACTTC.

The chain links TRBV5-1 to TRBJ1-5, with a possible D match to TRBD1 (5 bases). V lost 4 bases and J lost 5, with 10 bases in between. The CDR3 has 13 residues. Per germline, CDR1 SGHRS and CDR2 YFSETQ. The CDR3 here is CASSGGAHQPQHF. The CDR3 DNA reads TGCGCCAGCAGCGGAGGGGCCCATCAGCCCCAGCATTTT.

The CDR3 here is CASSQLAGGSTDTQYF. CDR3 in DNA: TGCGCCAGCAGCCAATTAGCGGGAGGGAGCACAGATACGCAGTATTTT. This sequence joins TRBV4-3 and TRBJ2-3; 11 bases map to TRBD2. The CDR3 has 16 residues. Germline values: CDR1 LGHNA, CDR2 YSLEER. The V and J ends lost 2 bases and 0 bases, in that order; junction bases with no gene match: 1.